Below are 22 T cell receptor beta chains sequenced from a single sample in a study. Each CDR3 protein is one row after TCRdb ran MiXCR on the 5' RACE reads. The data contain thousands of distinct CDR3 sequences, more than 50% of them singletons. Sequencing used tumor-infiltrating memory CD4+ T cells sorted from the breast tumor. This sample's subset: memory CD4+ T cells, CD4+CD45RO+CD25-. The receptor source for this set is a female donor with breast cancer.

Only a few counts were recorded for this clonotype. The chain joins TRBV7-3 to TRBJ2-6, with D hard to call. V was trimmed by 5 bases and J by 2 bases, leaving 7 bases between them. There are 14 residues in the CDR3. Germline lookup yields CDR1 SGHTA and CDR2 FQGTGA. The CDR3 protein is CASSPSPGANVLTF. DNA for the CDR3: TGTGCCAGCAGCCCCTCCCCTGGGGCCAACGTCCTGACTTTC.

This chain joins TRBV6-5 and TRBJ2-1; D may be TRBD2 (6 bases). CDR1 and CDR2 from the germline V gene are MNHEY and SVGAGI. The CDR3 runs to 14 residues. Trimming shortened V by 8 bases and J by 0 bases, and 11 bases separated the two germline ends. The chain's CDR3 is CASGRGSSYNEQFF. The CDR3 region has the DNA TGTGCCAGCGGGCGGGGAAGCTCCTACAATGAGCAGTTCTTC.

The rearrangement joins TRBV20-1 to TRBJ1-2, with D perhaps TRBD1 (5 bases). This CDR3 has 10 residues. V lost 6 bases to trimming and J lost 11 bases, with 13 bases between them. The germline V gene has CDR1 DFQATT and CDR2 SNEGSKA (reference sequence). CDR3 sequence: CSAQGTDYTF. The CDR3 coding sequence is TGCAGTGCCCAAGGGACGGATTACACCTTC.

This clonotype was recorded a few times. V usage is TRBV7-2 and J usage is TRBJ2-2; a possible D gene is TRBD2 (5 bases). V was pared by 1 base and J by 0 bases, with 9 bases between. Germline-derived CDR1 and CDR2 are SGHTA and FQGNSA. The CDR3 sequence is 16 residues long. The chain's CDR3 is CASSLGGPANTGELFF. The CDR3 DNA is TGTGCCAGCAGCTTAGGAGGGCCCGCGAACACCGGGGAGCTGTTTTTT.

As DNA, the CDR3 is TGTGCCAGCAGCTTCACACCCTTCGGCGAGCAGTACTTC. Translating gives CASSFTPFGEQYF. The V gene is TRBV27, the J gene TRBJ2-7; D is unresolved. The ends were cut back, 6 bases at V and 6 bases at J, with 15 bases in the middle. Germline values: CDR1 MNHEY, CDR2 SMNVEV (reference sequence). This CDR3 is built from 13 residues.

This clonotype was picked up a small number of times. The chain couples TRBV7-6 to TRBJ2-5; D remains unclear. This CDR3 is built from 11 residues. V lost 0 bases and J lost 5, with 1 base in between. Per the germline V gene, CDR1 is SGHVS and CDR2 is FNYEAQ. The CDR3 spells CASSLAETQYF. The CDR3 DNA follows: TGTGCCAGCAGCTTAGCGGAGACCCAGTACTTC.

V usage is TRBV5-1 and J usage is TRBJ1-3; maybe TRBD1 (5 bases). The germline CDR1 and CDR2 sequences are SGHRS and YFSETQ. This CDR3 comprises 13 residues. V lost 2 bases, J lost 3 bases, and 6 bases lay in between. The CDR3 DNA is TGCGCCAGCAGCTTCGGGGGTGGAAACACCATATATTTT. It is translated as CASSFGGGNTIYF.

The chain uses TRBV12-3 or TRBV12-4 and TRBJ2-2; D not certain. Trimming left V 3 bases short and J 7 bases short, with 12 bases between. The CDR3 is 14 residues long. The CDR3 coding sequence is TGTGCCAGCAGTTTGAGAGGCCAGCTCGGGGAGCTGTTTTTT. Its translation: CASSLRGQLGELFF.

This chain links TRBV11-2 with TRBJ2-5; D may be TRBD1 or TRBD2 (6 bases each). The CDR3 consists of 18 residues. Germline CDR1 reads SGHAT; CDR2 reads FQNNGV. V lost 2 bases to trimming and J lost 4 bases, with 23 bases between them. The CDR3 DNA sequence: TGTGCCAGCAGCTTATTCCCACGGGGGCAGGGGTTGAGAGAGACCCAGTACTTC. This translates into CASSLFPRGQGLRETQYF.

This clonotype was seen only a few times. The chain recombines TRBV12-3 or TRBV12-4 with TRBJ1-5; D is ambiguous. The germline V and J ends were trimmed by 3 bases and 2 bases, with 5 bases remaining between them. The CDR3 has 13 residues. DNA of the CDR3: TGTGCCAGCAGTTTGGCGGGCAATCAGCCCCAGCATTTT. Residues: CASSLAGNQPQHF.

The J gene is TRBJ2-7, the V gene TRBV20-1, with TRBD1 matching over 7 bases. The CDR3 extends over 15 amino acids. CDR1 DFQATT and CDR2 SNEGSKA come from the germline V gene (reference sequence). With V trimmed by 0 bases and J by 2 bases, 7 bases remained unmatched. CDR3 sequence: CSARDTRQGPYEQYF. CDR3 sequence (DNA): TGCAGTGCTAGAGATACCCGACAGGGCCCCTACGAGCAGTACTTC.

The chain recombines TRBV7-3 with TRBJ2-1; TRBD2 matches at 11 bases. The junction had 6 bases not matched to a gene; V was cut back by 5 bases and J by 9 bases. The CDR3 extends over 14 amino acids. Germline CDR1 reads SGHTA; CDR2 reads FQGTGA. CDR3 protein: CASSTSGSSSEQFF. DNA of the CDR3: TGTGCCAGCAGCACTAGCGGGAGCTCTTCTGAGCAGTTCTTC.

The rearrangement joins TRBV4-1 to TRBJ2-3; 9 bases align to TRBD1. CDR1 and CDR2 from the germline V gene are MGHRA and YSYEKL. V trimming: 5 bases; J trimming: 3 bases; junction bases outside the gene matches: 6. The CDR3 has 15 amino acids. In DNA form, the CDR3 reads TGCGCCAGCAGCACACAGGGGGCTCGGACAGATACGCAGTATTTT. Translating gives CASSTQGARTDTQYF.

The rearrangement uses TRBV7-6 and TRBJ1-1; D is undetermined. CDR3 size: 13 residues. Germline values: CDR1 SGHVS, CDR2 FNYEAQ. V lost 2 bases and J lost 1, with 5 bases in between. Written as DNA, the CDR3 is TGTGCCAGCAGCTTAATGAGGAACACTGAAGCTTTCTTT. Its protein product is CASSLMRNTEAFF.

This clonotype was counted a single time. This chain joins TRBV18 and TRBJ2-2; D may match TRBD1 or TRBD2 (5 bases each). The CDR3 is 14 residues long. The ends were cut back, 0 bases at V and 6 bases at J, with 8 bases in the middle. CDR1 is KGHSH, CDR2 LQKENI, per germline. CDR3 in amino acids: CASSPPRGPGELFF. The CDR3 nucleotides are TGTGCCAGCTCACCACCGAGGGGCCCCGGGGAGCTGTTTTTT.

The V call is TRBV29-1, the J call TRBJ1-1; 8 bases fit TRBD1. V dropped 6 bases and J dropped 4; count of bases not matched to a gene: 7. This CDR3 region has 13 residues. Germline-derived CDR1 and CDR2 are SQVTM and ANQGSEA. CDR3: CSVRVTGGTEAFF. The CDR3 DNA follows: TGCAGCGTGAGGGTTACAGGGGGCACTGAAGCTTTCTTT.

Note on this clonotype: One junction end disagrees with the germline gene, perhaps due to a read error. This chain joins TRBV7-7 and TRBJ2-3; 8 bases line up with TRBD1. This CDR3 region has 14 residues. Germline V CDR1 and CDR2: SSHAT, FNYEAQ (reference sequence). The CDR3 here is CASSSGGDRDTQYF. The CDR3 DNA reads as TGTGCTAGCAGCTCAGGGGGCGATCGGGATACGCAGTATTTT.

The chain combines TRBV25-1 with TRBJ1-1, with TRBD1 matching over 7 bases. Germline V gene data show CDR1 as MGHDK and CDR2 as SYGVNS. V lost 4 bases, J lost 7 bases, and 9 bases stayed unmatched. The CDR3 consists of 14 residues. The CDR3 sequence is CASSAQGDFVEAFF. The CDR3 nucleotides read TGTGCCAGCAGTGCCCAGGGGGATTTTGTTGAAGCTTTCTTT.

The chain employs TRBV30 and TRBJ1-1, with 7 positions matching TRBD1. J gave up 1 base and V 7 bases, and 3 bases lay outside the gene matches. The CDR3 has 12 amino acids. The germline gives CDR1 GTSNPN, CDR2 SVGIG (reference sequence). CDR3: CASTGPNTEAFF. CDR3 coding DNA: TGTGCCTCGACAGGGCCGAACACTGAAGCTTTCTTT.

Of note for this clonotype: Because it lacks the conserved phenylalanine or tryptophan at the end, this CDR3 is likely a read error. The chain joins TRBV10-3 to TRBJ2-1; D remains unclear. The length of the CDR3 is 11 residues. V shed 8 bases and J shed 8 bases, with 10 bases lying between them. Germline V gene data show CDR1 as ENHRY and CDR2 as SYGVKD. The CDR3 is CAIGRGDEQFS. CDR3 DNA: TGTGCCATCGGCCGTGGCGATGAGCAGTTCTCC.

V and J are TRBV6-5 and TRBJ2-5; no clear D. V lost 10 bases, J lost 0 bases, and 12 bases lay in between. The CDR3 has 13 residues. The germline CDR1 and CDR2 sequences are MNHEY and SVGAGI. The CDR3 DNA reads TGTGCCAACAGCCGACCGAACCAAGAGACCCAGTACTTC. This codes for CANSRPNQETQYF.

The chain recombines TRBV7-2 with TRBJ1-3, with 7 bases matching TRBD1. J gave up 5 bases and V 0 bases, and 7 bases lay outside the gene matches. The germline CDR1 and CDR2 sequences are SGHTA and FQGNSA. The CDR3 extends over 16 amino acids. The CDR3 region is CTSSLARGQSRNTIYF. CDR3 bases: TGTACCAGCAGCTTAGCAAGGGGACAGTCGAGAAACACCATATATTTT.